The 9 T cell receptor beta chains below were found in one sample sequenced in a study of a mutant IDH1 vaccine in newly diagnosed glioma. Described time point: week 5, during vaccination. Doses consisted of 300 ug of mutant IDH1 20-mer peptide each, paired with topical imiquimod. TCRdb keeps only in-frame clones here, not all; method: immunoSEQ multiplex PCR. Among over 45,000 clones listed, roughly four fifths were seen once. Antigens of these TCRs are unknown. Sequences were derived from PBMCs, sampled from a glioma patient whose treatment included an IDH1 peptide vaccine. These TCRs come from a woman aged 50 to 60 with glioma.

CDR3 bases: TGTGCCATCAGAGGGGGCGACAGCACAGATACGCAGTATTTT. Translating gives CAIRGGDSTDTQYF. The rearrangement joins TRBV10-3 to TRBJ2-3, with 7 nucleotides matching TRBD1. Looked up from germline, CDR1 is ENHRY and CDR2 is SYGVKD. The CDR3 loop spans 14 amino acids. The trim removed 6 bases at V and 0 bases at J, leaving 3 bases unmatched.

This clone was picked up one time. This rearrangement joins TRBV10-3 to TRBJ1-1, with a weak D call TRBD1 (5 bases). CDR1 and CDR2 from the germline V gene are ENHRY and SYGVKD. V lost 10 bases and J 1 base, leaving 19 bases between the germline ends. CDR3 size: 15 residues. CDR3 sequence reads: CATTVGGGQNTEAFF. DNA of the CDR3: TGTGCCACCACCGTCGGGGGAGGACAGAACACTGAAGCTTTCTTT.

V is TRBV20-1 and J is TRBJ1-4; TRBD1 might be the D (6 bases). This CDR3 contains 11 residues. The germline V gene encodes CDR1 DFQATT and CDR2 SNEGSKA (reference sequence). The V and J ends lost 4 bases and 10 bases respectively, with 10 bases between them. This CDR3 reads CSATEGGKLFF. DNA for the CDR3: TGCAGTGCTACGGAAGGGGGAAAACTGTTTTTT.

The chain carries TRBV2 and TRBJ2-2; possibly TRBD1 for D (7 bases). Germline lookup yields CDR1 SNHLY and CDR2 FYNNEI. The ends were cut back, 7 bases at V and 1 base at J, with 10 bases in the middle. The CDR3 is 14 residues long. Here the CDR3 reads CASTGGRNTGELFF. The CDR3 nucleotides read TGTGCCAGCACAGGGGGGCGGAACACCGGGGAGCTGTTTTTT.

The gene calls are TRBV7-9 and TRBJ2-2; the D is unclear. The germline V gene encodes CDR1 SEHNR and CDR2 FQNEAQ (reference sequence). Between the trimmed V and J ends, which lost 8 bases and 7 bases, there was a span of 11 bases. The CDR3 is 12 amino acids. CDR3 sequence reads: CASVDFGGELFF. For the CDR3, the DNA is TGTGCCAGCGTTGATTTTGGCGGGGAGCTGTTTTTT.

V is TRBV28 and J is TRBJ2-7; no clear D. The CDR3 is made up of 12 amino acids. The germline CDR1 and CDR2 sequences are MDHEN and SYDVKM. V lost 2 bases, J lost 2 bases, and 4 bases lay in between. The CDR3 DNA is TGTGCCAGCAGTTTACCCCCCTACGAGCAGTACTTC. This translates into CASSLPPYEQYF.

The J gene is TRBJ2-7, the V gene TRBV4-1; D gene ambiguous. Germline CDR1 reads MGHRA; CDR2 reads YSYEKL. The V gene lost 0 bases and the J gene lost 0 bases, with 12 bases spanning the gap. The CDR3 covers 16 residues. In DNA, the CDR3 is TGCGCCAGCAGCCAAGATTTTACGGGCGCCTCCTACGAGCAGTACTTC. It codes for CASSQDFTGASYEQYF.

The chain carries TRBV5-1 and TRBJ2-5; a weak D match, TRBD1 (6 bases). Germline V lookup: CDR1 SGHRS, CDR2 YFSETQ. The CDR3 is 14 residues long. Trimming shortened V by 7 bases and J by 1 base, and 14 bases separated the two germline ends. CDR3 sequence (DNA): TGCGCCAGCCGAAACAGGGTTATCCAAGAGACCCAGTACTTC. It yields the protein CASRNRVIQETQYF.

The rearrangement joins TRBV4-2 to TRBJ1-1; tentative D call: TRBD1 (5 bases). In germline, CDR1 is LGHNA, CDR2 YNFKEQ. The CDR3 loop spans 14 amino acids. The V gene lost 5 bases and the J gene lost 1 base, with 11 bases spanning the gap. This CDR3 reads CASSRTPENTEAFF. Written as DNA, the CDR3 is TGTGCCAGCAGCAGGACACCCGAGAACACTGAAGCTTTCTTT.